Below, 9 T cell receptor beta chains from the same sample are listed, as sequenced in a study of early T cells in non-severe SARS-CoV-2 infection. Via MiXCR, TCRdb re-called the 5' RACE reads, giving one row per CDR3 protein. Of fewer than 110,000 distinct CDR3 sequences listed, around 10% are singletons. Sequencing used whole blood. The source of these receptors is an adult who was a healthcare worker with PCR-confirmed SARS-CoV-2 infection or an uninfected control (not recorded which).

This clonotype was recorded a few times. The rearrangement uses TRBV7-9 and TRBJ2-7; 10 positions agree with TRBD2. The CDR3 is 15 residues long. J lost 4 bases, V lost 6 bases, and 9 bases had no gene match. The V gene's germline CDR1 is SEHNR and CDR2 FQNEAQ (reference sequence). CDR3 amino acids: CASSTTSGVSYEQYF. For the CDR3, the DNA is TGTGCCAGCAGTACTACTAGCGGGGTTTCGTACGAGCAGTACTTC. Full variable domain (rest looked up from reference TRBV7-9 and TRBJ2-7): DTGVSQNPRHKITKRGQNVTFRCDPISEHNRLYWYRQTLGQGPEFLTYFQNEAQLEKSRLLSDRFSAERPKGSFSTLEIQRTEQGDSAMYLCASSTTSGVSYEQYFGPGTRLTVT.

This clonotype has a count of ten or more. V is TRBV5-1 and J is TRBJ2-2; maybe TRBD2 (6 bases). Between the trimmed V and J ends, which lost 0 bases and 6 bases, there was a span of 15 bases. The CDR3 consists of 16 residues. Germline values: CDR1 SGHRS, CDR2 YFSETQ. The chain's CDR3 is CASSLEPGRAAGELFF. The CDR3 DNA reads TGCGCCAGCAGCTTGGAACCCGGGAGAGCCGCCGGGGAGCTGTTTTTT.

V and J are TRBV7-9 and TRBJ2-1; tentative D call: TRBD1 (6 bases). The V gene lost 6 bases and the J gene lost 3 bases, with 12 bases spanning the gap. The CDR3 extends over 14 amino acids. From germline, CDR1 is SEHNR and CDR2 FQNEAQ (reference sequence). The CDR3 spells CASRLKGVYNEQFF. The CDR3 nucleotides read TGTGCCAGCAGGTTAAAGGGGGTCTACAATGAGCAGTTCTTC. The entire variable domain, with the rest obtained from reference TRBV7-9 and TRBJ2-1, is as follows: DTGVSQNPRHKITKRGQNVTFRCDPISEHNRLYWYRQTLGQGPEFLTYFQNEAQLEKSRLLSDRFSAERPKGSFSTLEIQRTEQGDSAMYLCASRLKGVYNEQFFGPGTRLTVL.

This clonotype has only one observation. One base away lies a much larger clone, so this may be a sequencing read error. The chain employs TRBV11-2 and TRBJ2-7, with D perhaps matching TRBD1 or TRBD2 (5 bases each). Germline V gene sequence: CDR1 SGHAT, CDR2 FQNNGV. CDR3 length: 15 residues. CDR3 sequence (DNA): TGTGCCGGCAGCTTAGACCCGGGACCATACTACGAGCAGTACTTC. It yields the protein CAGSLDPGPYYEQYF. The full variable domain, its missing parts supplied by reference TRBV11-2 and TRBJ2-7, is EAGVAQSPRYKIIEKRQSVAFWCNPISGHATLYWYQQILGQGPKLLIQFQNNGVVDDSQLPKDRFSAERLKGVDSTLKIQPAKLEDSAVYLCAGSLDPGPYYEQYFGPGTRLTVT.

In this sample, this clonotype turned up a few times. The CDR3 spells CSAGQTQYF. The CDR3 bases are TGCAGTGCGGGACAGACCCAGTACTTC. The chain couples TRBV20-1 to TRBJ2-5; TRBD1 or TRBD2 may be the D gene (5 bases each). The CDR3 length is 9 residues. Germline V lookup: CDR1 DFQATT, CDR2 SNEGSKA (reference sequence). V gave up 6 bases and J gave up 6 bases, with 5 bases separating them.

This clonotype was detected only a few times. This chain uses TRBV7-2 with TRBJ1-1; 8 nucleotides line up with TRBD1. Germline V gene data show CDR1 as SGHTA and CDR2 as FQGNSA. This CDR3 comprises 14 residues. J lost 5 bases, V lost 5 bases, and 7 bases had no gene match. CDR3 loop: CASSGYRGRTEAFF. In DNA form, the CDR3 reads TGTGCCAGCAGCGGATACAGGGGGAGAACTGAAGCTTTCTTT.

This clonotype was seen at least ten times. V and J are TRBV28 and TRBJ2-1; 9 bases are a match to TRBD2. The CDR3 contains 15 residues. Trimming took 3 bases from V and 5 from J; bases not matched to a gene: 5. Per the germline V gene, CDR1 is MDHEN and CDR2 is SYDVKM. CDR3 region: CASSLMGLAHNEQFF. Here the CDR3 DNA reads TGTGCCAGCAGTTTGATGGGACTAGCTCACAATGAGCAGTTCTTC.

Many counts were recorded for this clonotype. The chain employs TRBV3-1 and TRBJ2-7; D gene unclear. The CDR3 covers 12 residues. V lost 3 bases, J lost 6 bases, and 9 bases lay in between. Germline-derived CDR1 and CDR2 are LGHDT and YNNKEL (reference sequence). CDR3 sequence: CASSHRTFEQYF. The CDR3 DNA reads TGTGCCAGCAGCCACCGAACGTTCGAGCAGTACTTC.

The chain combines TRBV9 with TRBJ2-3; D remains unclear. The V end was cut by 5 bases, the J end by 0 bases, with 10 bases between. The CDR3 contains 14 residues. Germline V gene sequence: CDR1 SGDLS, CDR2 YYNGEE. The CDR3 DNA reads TGTGCCAGCAGGCCTGACGGAAGCACAGATACGCAGTATTTT. Its protein is CASRPDGSTDTQYF.